The T cell receptor beta chain under discussion was sequenced for a study of T-cell memory formation after mild COVID-19. CDR3 size: 14 residues. V was trimmed by 4 bases and J by 5 bases, leaving 14 bases between them. Per the germline V gene, CDR1 is SGHAT and CDR2 is FQNNGV. Study-wide results and caveats: Pre-infection memory held some responding clones, suggesting pre-existing cross-reactive T cells responded.

In the case of this clonotype: The antigen is undetermined.

MiXCR, applied by TCRdb to the 5' RACE reads, yields one record per CDR3 protein. This sample has about 210,000 distinct CDR3 sequences, with 27% found just once. The chain has TRBV11-2 and TRBJ2-5; no firm D call. The sample consisted of PBMCs or a T cell subset sorted from them (not recorded which). The clonotype was recovered from an adult woman who had mild COVID-19 (a few samples of this study predate the infection). Cell type and time point are not known. DNA for the CDR3: TGTGCCAGCAGCTCTCATCTGGGCAGCGAGACCCAGTACTTC. Translated: CASSSHLGSETQYF.